Sequencing of this T cell receptor (beta chain) was carried out in a study of OX40 agonist ivuxolimab in advanced cancers. The assay was immunoSEQ multiplex PCR, and TCRdb's table has in-frame clones only and misses some. The table has about 73,000 clones, around 90% seen once. This CDR3 contains 14 residues. Deletions cut 1 base from V and 3 bases from J, with 10 bases between. CDR1 is SGHNT, CDR2 YENEEA, per germline. This receptor was taken from an adult with an advanced solid tumor such as melanoma, head and neck, liver or kidney cancer. The source was CD4+ or CD8+ T cells sorted from blood, collected in a trial of the OX40 agonist ivuxolimab. The gene calls are TRBV11-3 and TRBJ2-7; D is unclear. The CDR3 here is CASSLGPGNYEQYF. DNA for the CDR3: TGTGCCAGCAGCTTAGGTCCGGGTAACTACGAGCAGTACTTC.